Here is one T cell receptor (beta chain) with its context. The V segment lost 6 bases and the J segment 5 bases; nucleotides outside the gene matches: 7. Germline-derived CDR1 and CDR2 are MGHDK and SYGVNS. The CDR3 is 13 amino acids. This sample was taken from a study of blood T cell repertoires in COVID-19. Study-level information: The origin of the acute and convalescent COVID-19 samples was the United States, Italy and Spain. T cells, B-cell-depleted T cells, or PBMCs provided the cDNA or gDNA that served as material.

This table comes from immunoSEQ multiplex PCR, and its TCRdb copy is limited to in-frame clones, with some not included. The sample shows 60,000 or so clones, roughly 90% of them seen only once. The TCR originated in a human donor in a cohort sampled during active COVID-19. The sample taken for sequencing was peripheral blood. The chain uses TRBV25-1 and TRBJ2-7; 7 bases are a match to TRBD2. CDR3 amino acids: CASRGGSVNEQYF. DNA of the CDR3: TGTGCCAGCAGGGGCGGGAGTGTCAACGAGCAGTACTTC.